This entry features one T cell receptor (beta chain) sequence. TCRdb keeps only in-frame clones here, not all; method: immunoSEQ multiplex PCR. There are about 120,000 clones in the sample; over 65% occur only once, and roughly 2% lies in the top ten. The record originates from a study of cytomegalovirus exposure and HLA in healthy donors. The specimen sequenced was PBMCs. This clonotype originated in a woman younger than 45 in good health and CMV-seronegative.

CDR3 coding DNA: TGCGCCAGCAGCCGGGGCCCAGGGGCCGACTACGAGCAGTACTTC. It specifies CASSRGPGADYEQYF. The V and J genes are TRBV5-1 and TRBJ2-7; weak D call: TRBD1 (6 bases). The CDR3 totals 15 residues. Trimming pared 4 bases from V and 3 bases from J, leaving 17 bases between. Germline CDR1 and CDR2: SGHRS and YFSETQ.